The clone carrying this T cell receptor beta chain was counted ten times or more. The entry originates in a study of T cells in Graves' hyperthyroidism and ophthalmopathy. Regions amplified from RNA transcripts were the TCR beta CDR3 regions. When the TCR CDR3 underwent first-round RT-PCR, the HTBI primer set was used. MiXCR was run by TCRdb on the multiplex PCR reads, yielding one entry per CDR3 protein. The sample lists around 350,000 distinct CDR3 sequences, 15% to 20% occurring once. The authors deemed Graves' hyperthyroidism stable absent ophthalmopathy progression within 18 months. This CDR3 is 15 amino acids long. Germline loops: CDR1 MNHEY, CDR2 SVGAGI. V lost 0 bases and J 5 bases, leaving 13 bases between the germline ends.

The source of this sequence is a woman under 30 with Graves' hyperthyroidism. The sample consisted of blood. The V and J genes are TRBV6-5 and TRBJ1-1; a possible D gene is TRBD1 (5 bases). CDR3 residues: CASSYSSPGRTEAFF. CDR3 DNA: TGTGCCAGCAGTTACTCGAGCCCAGGGCGGACTGAAGCTTTCTTT.